This record concerns one T cell receptor beta chain sequence. Its antigen remains unknown. These data originate in a study of CXCR3-negative and CXCR3-positive naive CD8 T cells. Study-wide results and limits: For the naive subsets, surface CD5 was similar, and TCR strength was inferred from TRB CDR3 properties. For memory CD8+ cells diversity was much lower, but both naive subsets had comparably high diversity. For CXCR3-positive naive cells, TRB CDR3s were more hydrophobic than those of CXCR3-negative naive cells.

TRB cDNA libraries were made by UMI-labeled 5' RACE. TCRdb re-called the 5' RACE reads and catalogs CDR3 proteins one per entry, DNA excluded. The sample shows 140,000 to 150,000 distinct CDR3 sequences, and 0.25% to 0.3% sits with its ten largest clones. Germline V lookup: CDR1 MDHEN, CDR2 SYDVKM. The CDR3 length is 14 residues. This TCR was sampled from a human donor in good health. Some clones in this sample may be carry-over from other donors' samples. Sequenced input: naive CXCR3+ CD8+ T cells from blood. As to subset: CD45RO-CCR7+CD27+CD95- naive CD8+ T cells expressing CXCR3 (TNR3+). The chain links TRBV28 to TRBJ1-2. CDR3 sequence reads: CASMGRRGNYGYTF.